This T cell receptor (beta chain) was documented in a study of OX40 agonist ivuxolimab in advanced cancers. The overall study: At 65% to 85% male, the cohort had a mean age of about 60 years, ranging from about 23 to 79.

As concerns this clone: As yet, its antigen is unknown.

TCRdb's copy holds only in-frame clones and misses some; the assay was immunoSEQ multiplex PCR. The sample has tens of thousands of clones, about 90% seen once; the top ten hold 9.6%. This CDR3 has 14 amino acids. The V segment lost 7 bases and the J segment 4 bases; nucleotides outside the gene matches: 7. Germline CDR1 is MNHEY and CDR2 is SVGAGI. Broader study findings: In a subset of nonresponders, normalized T-cell clonal expansion was also low. In the 0.1-3.0 mg/kg groups, partial responders showed among the lowest expansion.

The chain recombines TRBV6-5 with TRBJ2-7, with 10 bases matching TRBD2. This receptor was taken from an adult with an advanced solid tumor such as melanoma, head and neck, liver or kidney cancer. The sequencing here drew on CD4+ or CD8+ T cells sorted from blood, taken in a trial of the OX40 agonist ivuxolimab. CDR3 bases: TGTGCCAGCACCGAAGCGGGAGGGACTTACGAGCAGTACTTC. It encodes CASTEAGGTYEQYF.